This T cell receptor beta chain was obtained from a study of response to subunit inactivated influenza vaccine. Study-level findings and limits: Seasonal influenza vaccination, on each occasion, was suggested by the authors to recruit few new T cells.

The CDR3 is made up of 16 amino acids. Per germline, CDR1 SGHVS and CDR2 FQNEAQ. The V and J ends lost 2 bases and 1 base, in that order; junction bases with no gene match: 4. TCRdb used MiXCR to reprocess the RT-PCR reads, holding one entry per CDR3 protein. The data hold around 580,000 distinct CDR3 sequences, with around 15% observed a single time. There are many counts of this clonotype. Its specificity is not known. The chain joins TRBV7-8 to TRBJ2-2, with 7 bases fitting TRBD2. The origin of this receptor is a man aged 50 to 59 who received an inactivated influenza vaccine. The sequencing here drew on PBMCs from blood, taken about 11 days after vaccination. The CDR3 here is CASSLHGGGNTGELFF. The CDR3 nucleotides are TGTGCCAGCAGCTTACATGGCGGGGGGAACACCGGGGAGCTGTTTTTT.